The subject of this entry is one T cell receptor (beta chain). Its antigen is still unknown. In the sorted-subset replicate PCRs, around 220 ng DNA, 30,000 or so T cell genomes, was used. Only in-frame clones appear in the TCRdb table, and some are missing; sequencing was by immunoSEQ multiplex PCR. Of about 1,900,000 clones in the sample, approximately 94% are singletons; the top ten hold under 1.5%. Germline V lookup: CDR1 SGHNT, CDR2 YYREEE (reference sequence). The CDR3 runs 16 residues. Germline trimming cut 4 bases from V and 5 bases from J; bases unmatched to any gene: 9. The data belong to a study of shared clonotypes between healthy human individuals. Findings of the study overall: Researchers sampled only blood; tissue repertoires likely differ. Generation of non-shared clonotypes was less probable than generation of clonotypes shared by all four donors.

Naive CD8 cells lacked CD45RO and underwent positive selection for CCR7, leaving out terminally differentiated effector memory CD45RA+ cells. Donors were Caucasian adults residing in Nashville, Tennessee, USA. The receptor was isolated from a man aged 18 to 30 in good health. The chain uses TRBV5-4 and TRBJ2-5; 12 bases agree with TRBD2. The sequenced material came from naive CD8+ T cells sorted from blood. CDR3 bases: TGTGCCAGCAGCCGGACTAGCGGGGCGGACCGGGAGACCCAGTACTTC. This codes for CASSRTSGADRETQYF.